Detailed here is one T cell receptor beta chain. The antigen this receptor binds is unknown. One end of the junction varies from germline; a read error may be responsible. No patient had a history of other malignancies or prior chemotherapy or radiotherapy, and all had node-negative disease on CT and PET/CT. At each of two time points, approximately 6.6 milliliters of peripheral venous blood were collected in EDTA tubes. PBMCs were isolated by Ficoll-Paque Plus density-gradient centrifugation. Right after collection, samples were kept at -80 degrees C until analysis. The entry originates in a study of prognosis after radiotherapy for stage I lung cancer (dated by TCRdb to about 2021). Some background on the complete study: Between April 2018 and early 2019, roughly 19 patients with stage I NSCLC were enrolled in Nanjing, China. The study took one blood sample before SBRT and one after SBRT from each of approximately 20 patients and sequenced all 38 samples. SBRT was delivered in 3 to 5 fractions with a biologically effective dose of at least 100 Gy, and image-guided IMRT or VMAT was used for delivery. Four of the 19 patients developed distant metastases after SBRT, at a median of around 7 months; the other 15 showed no significant progression. On tumor histology, roughly 11 patients had adenocarcinoma and about seven had squamous cell carcinoma. SBRT was not combined with any concurrent therapy in any patient. This study profiled peripheral blood TCR beta repertoires from stage I NSCLC patients before and after stereotactic body radiotherapy and linked the repertoires to distant failure. Every patient was regarded as medically inoperable, because of comorbidities in about 12 cases and refusal of surgery in 6 or 7 cases. Newly diagnosed primary stage I lung tumors were present in about 13 patients, and oligometastatic NSCLC after surgical resection of the primary tumor was present in four or five patients. Ages in the cohort of over ten men and 6 or 7 women ranged from roughly 53 to 84 years, with a median of 74.

CDR1 and CDR2 are drawn from the germline V gene: KGHSH, LQKENI. Reading from cysteine to phenylalanine, the CDR3 counts 13 amino acids. Of the read, only the CDR3 DNA is kept; its 39 bases are in frame from base 1. Two rounds of multiplex PCR were performed to amplify the TCR beta CDR3 region from genomic DNA. In the first PCR round, primers specific to each TRBV and TRBJ gene were used, and the primer sequences were filed in Chinese patent CN105087789A. The second PCR round used universal primers. The Roche High Pure PCR Template Preparation Kit was used to extract genomic DNA from frozen PBMCs. Libraries were sequenced paired-end with 151 bp reads on an Illumina HiSeq 3000. Processing in the source paper ran as follows. Raw reads lacking the multiplex PCR primer sequences were removed with CutAdapt. Using PEAR, the high-quality paired reads were merged into contigs. MiXCR assigned TRB V, D and J gene segments to each contig by aligning to reference sequences. CDR3 sequences were clustered by base quality and sequence similarity to remove sequencing errors. Shannon entropy normalized by the natural log of productive TCR sequence number was used as the measure of diversity. Clonality was computed as one minus the ratio of Shannon entropy to the natural log of the number of unique clonotypes. Progression-free survival cut-offs for repertoire metrics were chosen using the Youden index of ROC curves, with analyses run in R 3.5.3. TCRdb reworked the public reads: Q25 trimming with fastp, MiXCR clone assembly, productive beta chains retained. Under each unique CDR3 protein, matching rows form one entry showing the most common genes and DNA. The V and J calls shown here were made by TCRdb, not taken from the authors' results. The sample records around 18,000 distinct CDR3 sequences, over 25% of which are singletons. Of the sample, approximately 33% falls within the top ten clones.

Here is what the overall study found, with its caveats: Differences in TRBV and TRBJ usage frequencies by metastasis status were reportedly observed in two V genes at baseline and in nine V and two J genes after SBRT. Whether the expanded TCR clones were tumor-specific was not determined. Unique TCR clone counts fell after SBRT (median around 9,800 before versus under 8,000 after; Wilcoxon paired P=0.011). The study was limited by its small cohort and short follow-up, and the findings require independent validation. All reported P values were unadjusted for multiple comparisons. Post-SBRT Shannon entropy and its change from baseline were lower in patients who developed distant metastases; baseline Shannon entropy was not associated with metastases.

This TCR came from a donor over 45 with non-small cell lung cancer. The rearranged chain carries TRBV18 and TRBJ1-2, with the D gene uncertain. The sample was PBMCs, taken before or after stereotactic body radiation therapy (not recorded which). Read as DNA, the sequence is TGTGCCGGCTCACCGGACGGGGAATATGGCTACACCTTC. Its protein is CAGSPDGEYGYTF.